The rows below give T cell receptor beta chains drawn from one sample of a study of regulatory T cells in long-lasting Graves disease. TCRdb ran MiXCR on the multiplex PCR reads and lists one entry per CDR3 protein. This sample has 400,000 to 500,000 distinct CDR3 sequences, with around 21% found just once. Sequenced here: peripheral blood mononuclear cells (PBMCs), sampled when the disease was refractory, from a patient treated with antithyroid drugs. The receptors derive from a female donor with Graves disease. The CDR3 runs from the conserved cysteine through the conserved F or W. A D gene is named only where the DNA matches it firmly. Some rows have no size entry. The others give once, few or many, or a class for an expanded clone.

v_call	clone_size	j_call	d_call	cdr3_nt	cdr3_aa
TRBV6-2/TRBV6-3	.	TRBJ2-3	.	TGTGCCAGCGCTACTCCCCCCTCACGGACCACAGATACGCAGTATTTT	CASATPPSRTTDTQYF
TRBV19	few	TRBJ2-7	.	TGTGCCAGTAGTATGGGCAGACCCTACGAGCAGTACTTC	CASSMGRPYEQYF
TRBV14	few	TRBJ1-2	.	TGTGCCAGCAGCCCAAGTTGGCCGATCTATGGCTACACCTTC	CASSPSWPIYGYTF
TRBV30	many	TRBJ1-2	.	TGTGCCTGGAGTGTACGGGCTGCTCGACCACCCTCTAACTATGGCTACACCTTC	CAWSVRAARPPSNYGYTF
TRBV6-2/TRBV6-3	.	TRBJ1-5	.	TGTGCCAGCAGTTACGGGGGGGGCGAGCAGCCCCAGCATTTT	CASSYGGGEQPQHF
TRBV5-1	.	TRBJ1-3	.	TGCGCCAGCAGCGCCCGGGACTCCCGGGAAGCTGGAAACACCATATATTTT	CASSARDSREAGNTIYF
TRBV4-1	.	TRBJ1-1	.	TGCGCCAGCAGCCAATCCCGATTGGGCCAATTGAACACTGAAGCTTTCTTT	CASSQSRLGQLNTEAFF
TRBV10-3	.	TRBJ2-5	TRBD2	TGTGCCATCAGTGCTGGACTAGCGGGAGGGACAGAGACCCAGTACTTC	CAISAGLAGGTETQYF
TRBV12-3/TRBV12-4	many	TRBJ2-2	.	TGTGCCAGCAGTTCTAATGTAAACGCCGGGGAGCTGTTTTTT	CASSSNVNAGELFF
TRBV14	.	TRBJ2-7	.	TGTGCCAGCCACGAGCGGTCGGGCCCCTCTTACGAGCAGTACTTC	CASHERSGPSYEQYF
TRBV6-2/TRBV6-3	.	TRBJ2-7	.	TGTGCCAGCACGGACTGGCTAGAGCAGTACTTC	CASTDWLEQYF
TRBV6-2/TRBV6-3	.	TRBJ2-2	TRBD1	TGTGCCAGCAGTCCACAACCACCTACTCAGACAGGGTCCGAGATCACCGGGGAGCTGTTTTTT	CASSPQPPTQTGSEITGELFF
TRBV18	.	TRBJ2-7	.	TGTGCCAGCTCACCACCGTATGAAGGGGACGAGCAGTACTTC	CASSPPYEGDEQYF
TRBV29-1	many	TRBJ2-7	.	TGCAGCGTTGTCCAATGGGACATCTCCTACGAGCAGTACTTC	CSVVQWDISYEQYF
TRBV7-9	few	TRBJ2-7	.	TGTGCCAGCAGCATGGTCGACGGACTGCTATTGGGCGAGCAGTACTTC	CASSMVDGLLLGEQYF
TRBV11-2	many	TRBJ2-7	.	TGTGCCAGCAGCTTAGAGGGGGGGCTCACGGAGCAGTACTTC	CASSLEGGLTEQYF
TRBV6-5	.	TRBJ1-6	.	TGTGCCAGCAGTTGCTCGAAGCAGGGGAGCTCCTATAATTCACCCCTCCACTTT	CASSCSKQGSSYNSPLHF
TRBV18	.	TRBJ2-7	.	TGTGCCAGCTCGGACCGAGCCTACGAGCAGTACTTC	CASSDRAYEQYF
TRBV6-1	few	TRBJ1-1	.	TGTGCCAGCAGTAAGAGGACAGACCTGAACACTGAAGCTTTCTTT	CASSKRTDLNTEAFF
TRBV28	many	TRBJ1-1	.	TGTGCCAGCAGTTTACCAGGAGAGAACACTGAAGCTTTCTTT	CASSLPGENTEAFF
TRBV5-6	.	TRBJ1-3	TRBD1	TGTGCCAGCAGCTTGGTGGGACAGACTGGAAACACCATATATTTT	CASSLVGQTGNTIYF
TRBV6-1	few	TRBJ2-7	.	TGTGCCAGCAGTCCACCGCCTTCGCGGACCTCCTACGAGCAGTACTTC	CASSPPPSRTSYEQYF
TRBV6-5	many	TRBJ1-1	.	TGTGCCAGCAGTTACCTTGGACCAGGGTGGGCTGAAGCTTTCTTT	CASSYLGPGWAEAFF
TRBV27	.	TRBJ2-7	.	TGTGCCAGCAGTTTTTCCCGAGATATGGCTACCTACGAGCAGTACTTC	CASSFSRDMATYEQYF
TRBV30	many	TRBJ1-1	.	TGTGCCTGGAGTGTATTCCACACTGAAGCTTTCTTT	CAWSVFHTEAFF
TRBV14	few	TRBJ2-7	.	TGTGCCAGCAGCCAAGTCATGGAGGTGGGCGTTGACTACGAGCAGTACTTC	CASSQVMEVGVDYEQYF
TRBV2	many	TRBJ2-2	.	TGTGCCAGCAAGGGGGGGCCGAATCGTTCCACCGGGGAGCTGTTTTTT	CASKGGPNRSTGELFF
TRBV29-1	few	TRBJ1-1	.	TGCAGCGTTGAATTGGGCCCGGAGGCTTTCTTT	CSVELGPEAFF
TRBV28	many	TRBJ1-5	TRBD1	TGTGCCAGCAGTTTCTTCGACCGGGACAGCCAGCCCCAGCATTTT	CASSFFDRDSQPQHF
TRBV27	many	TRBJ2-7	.	TGTGCCAGCAGTTCCTTCGACAGCCCAGGTTACTACGAGCAGTACTTC	CASSSFDSPGYYEQYF
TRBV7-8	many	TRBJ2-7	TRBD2	TGTGCCAGCAGCTCTCTAGCGGGAGAGGACTACGAGCAGTACTTC	CASSSLAGEDYEQYF
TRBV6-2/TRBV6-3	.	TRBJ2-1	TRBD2	TGTGCCAGCAGTGAAGTACTAGCGGGTAACAATGAGCAGTTCTTC	CASSEVLAGNNEQFF
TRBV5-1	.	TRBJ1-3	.	TGCGCCAGCAGCTTGGCCCGCTACTCTGGAAACACCATATATTTT	CASSLARYSGNTIYF
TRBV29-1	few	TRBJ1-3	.	TGCAGCGTTGATCATACAGGTTCCTCTGGAAACACCATATATTTT	CSVDHTGSSGNTIYF
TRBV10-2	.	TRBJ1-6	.	TGCGCCAGCAGTGAGGCGGGGTTCAATTCACCCCTCCACTTT	CASSEAGFNSPLHF
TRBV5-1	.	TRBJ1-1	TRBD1	TGCGCCAGCAGCTTGGGACAGGGAGGTCGCACTGAAGCTTTCTTT	CASSLGQGGRTEAFF
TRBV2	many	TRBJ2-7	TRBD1	TGTGCCAGCCTGTCGGACAGGGCTTACGAGCAGTACTTC	CASLSDRAYEQYF
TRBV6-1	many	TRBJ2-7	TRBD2	TGTGCCAGCAGTAGGACTAGCGGATTTTACGAGCAGTACTTC	CASSRTSGFYEQYF
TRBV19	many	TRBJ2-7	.	TGTGCCAGTAGTCCACATGACGACCCACAATCCTACGAGCAGTACTTC	CASSPHDDPQSYEQYF
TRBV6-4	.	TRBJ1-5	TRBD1	TGTACCAGCAGTCATGGACAGGGGGCGAATAGCAATCAGCCCCAGCATTTT	CTSSHGQGANSNQPQHF
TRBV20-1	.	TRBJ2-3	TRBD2	TGCAGTGCTTCGCGGACTAGCGGGGAGGCAGATACGCAGTATTTT	CSASRTSGEADTQYF
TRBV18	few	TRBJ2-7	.	TGTGCCAGCTCACCAGGGGGGTTACCCTACGAGCAGTACTTC	CASSPGGLPYEQYF
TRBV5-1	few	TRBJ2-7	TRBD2	TGCGCCAGCAGGGGGACTAGCGGAAAGGAATCCTACGAGCAGTACTTC	CASRGTSGKESYEQYF
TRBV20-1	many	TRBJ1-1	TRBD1	TGCAGTGCTAGATCGGGGACAGGGCTAGTGAGTGCTGAAGCTTTCTTT	CSARSGTGLVSAEAFF
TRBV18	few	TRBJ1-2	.	TGTGCCAGCTCACCGCGTTCGGTTGGGGCCCTGATGCTACGCTACACCTTC	CASSPRSVGALMLRYTF
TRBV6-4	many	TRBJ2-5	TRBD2	TGTGCCAGCAGTGGACTAGCGGAACTCCAAGAGACCCAGTACTTC	CASSGLAELQETQYF